The 30 T cell receptor beta chains below were found in one sample sequenced in a study of T cells in Graves' hyperthyroidism and ophthalmopathy. Regions amplified from RNA transcripts were the TCR beta CDR3 regions. Using the HTBI primer set, a first-round RT-PCR was run on the TCR CDR3. TCRdb re-derived calls from the multiplex PCR reads in MiXCR, one entry per CDR3 protein. Of 300,000 to 500,000 distinct CDR3 sequences in the sample, around 15% were seen once. Material: blood. The receptors derive from a man aged 50 to 59 with Graves' ophthalmopathy.

This clonotype was detected many times. The genes are TRBV9 and TRBJ1-1; a possible D gene is TRBD1 (6 bases). Germline loops: CDR1 SGDLS, CDR2 YYNGEE. Trimming shortened V by 5 bases and J by 2 bases, and 22 bases separated the two germline ends. There are 17 residues in the CDR3. CDR3 sequence (DNA): TGTGCCAGCAGGACCAGGTGTCGAGGGGGTTTTAACACTGAAGCTTTCTTT. Amino acids: CASRTRCRGGFNTEAFF.

This clonotype was detected many times. The chain recombines TRBV2 with TRBJ2-3, with 7 bases lining up with TRBD2. CDR1 is SNHLY and CDR2 is FYNNEI in the germline V gene. The CDR3 has 15 residues. The junction had 13 bases not matched to a gene; V was cut back by 11 bases and J by 2 bases. The CDR3 region is CAGHGASGNTDTQYF. CDR3 coding DNA: TGTGCCGGCCACGGGGCTAGCGGAAACACAGATACGCAGTATTTT.

This clonotype has at least ten counts. The chain employs TRBV6-5 and TRBJ2-7; TRBD2 might be the D (6 bases). V lost 2 bases to trimming and J lost 0 bases, with 11 bases between them. Germline-derived CDR1 and CDR2 are MNHEY and SVGAGI. CDR3 length equals 15 residues. The CDR3 region is CASSYGGESSYEQYF. CDR3 nucleotide sequence: TGTGCCAGCAGTTACGGCGGGGAAAGCTCCTACGAGCAGTACTTC.

A remark on this clonotype: A much larger clone lies a single base off, so this may be a read error. This chain connects TRBV9 to TRBJ2-3; D uncertain. Germline CDR1 SGDLS, CDR2 YYNGEE. Between the trimmed V and J ends, which lost 4 bases and 4 bases, there was a span of 7 bases. There are 12 residues in the CDR3. The DNA of the CDR3 is TGTGCCAGCAGCCGGGCCCCAGATACGCAGTATTTT. Its protein product is CASSRAPDTQYF. Complete variable domain (other parts from reference TRBV9 and TRBJ2-3): DSGVTQTPKHLITATGQRVTLRCSPRSGDLSVYWYQQSLDQGLQFLIQYYNGEERAKGNILERFSAQQFPDLHSELNLSSLELGDSALYFCASSRAPDTQYFGPGTRLTVL.

This clonotype was observed a handful of times. The J gene is TRBJ1-1, the V gene TRBV6-1; D possibly corresponds to TRBD1 (6 bases). Trimming cost V 8 bases and J 7 bases, with 17 bases left between them. The CDR3 runs 13 residues. The V gene's germline CDR1 is MNHNS and CDR2 SASEGT. The CDR3 is CASVPSGAGEAFF. The CDR3 DNA follows: TGTGCCAGCGTACCCTCGGGGGCGGGTGAAGCTTTCTTT.

This clonotype showed up many times. The chain carries TRBV30 and TRBJ1-1, with 8 bases matching TRBD1. CDR1 is GTSNPN and CDR2 is SVGIG in the germline V gene (reference sequence). This CDR3 has 12 residues. Germline trimming cut 7 bases from V and 4 bases from J; bases unmatched to any gene: 5. The CDR3 here is CAFTGGSTEAFF. The DNA of the CDR3 is TGTGCCTTTACAGGGGGAAGCACTGAAGCTTTCTTT.

The chain is built from TRBV20-1 and TRBJ2-7; unclear D gene. The CDR3 has 15 residues. V lost 0 bases and J 0 bases, leaving 12 bases between the germline ends. Looked up from germline, CDR1 is DFQATT and CDR2 is SNEGSKA (reference sequence). In DNA, the CDR3 is TGCAGTGCTAGAGATCTCCGGGCGAGCTCCTACGAGCAGTACTTC. Its protein product is CSARDLRASSYEQYF.

This clonotype came up many times. The genes are TRBV3-1 and TRBJ2-7, with 10 bases aligning to TRBD1. V trimming: 1 base; J trimming: 4 bases; junction bases outside the gene matches: 7. Looked up from germline, CDR1 is LGHDT and CDR2 is YNNKEL (reference sequence). The CDR3 runs to 16 residues. CDR3 DNA: TGTGCCAGCAGCCAAGCCGGGACAGGGGACTATTACGAGCAGTACTTC. It yields the protein CASSQAGTGDYYEQYF.

This clonotype occurred many times. V usage is TRBV5-1 and J usage is TRBJ2-3, with 9 bases fitting TRBD2. With V trimmed by 5 bases and J by 3 bases, 13 bases remained unmatched. Per germline, CDR1 SGHRS and CDR2 YFSETQ. The CDR3 loop spans 17 amino acids. CDR3 sequence (DNA): TGCGCCAGCAGACTAGGACTAGCGACCATACAGACAGATACGCAGTATTTT. Translating it yields CASRLGLATIQTDTQYF.

There are many counts of this clonotype. The CDR3 bases are TGCAGTGCGCCCAGGGGCTCGGACTATGGCTACACCTTC. This encodes CSAPRGSDYGYTF. V gene TRBV20-1 combines with J gene TRBJ1-2; a weak D match, TRBD1 (6 bases). The V and J ends lost 6 bases and 3 bases respectively, with 14 bases between them. The CDR3 has 13 residues. CDR1 DFQATT and CDR2 SNEGSKA come from the germline V gene (reference sequence).

This clonotype was seen at least ten times. The rearrangement uses TRBV3-1 and TRBJ2-4, with TRBD1 matching 7 bases. Germline CDR1 reads LGHDT; CDR2 reads YNNKEL (reference sequence). This CDR3 has 14 amino acids. Trimming cost V 4 bases and J 1 base; bases outside gene matches: 1. The CDR3 DNA sequence: TGTGCCAGCAGCCCGACAGGGGCCAAAAACATTCAGTACTTC. Translated, it gives CASSPTGAKNIQYF.

Remarks on this clonotype: A much more abundant neighbour one base away suggests this may be a read error. The chain's CDR3 is CATSGDVAGAREQYF. Written as DNA, the CDR3 is TGTGCCACCAGTGGGGATGTTGCGGGAGCGCGTGAGCAGTACTTC. The chain joins TRBV24-1 to TRBJ2-7; TRBD2 matches at 7 bases. There are 15 residues in the CDR3. The V and J ends lost 5 bases and 7 bases, in that order; junction bases with no gene match: 13. Looked up from germline, CDR1 is KGHDR and CDR2 is SFDVKD.

The table lists this clonotype with many counts. The J gene is TRBJ2-1, the V gene TRBV29-1, with 8 bases matching TRBD1. CDR3 length: 15 amino acids. Per germline, CDR1 SQVTM and CDR2 ANQGSEA. J lost 3 bases, V lost 1 base, and 5 bases had no gene match. The CDR3, as DNA: TGCAGCGTTGAAGGAGACAGGGGCTTCTACAATGAGCAGTTCTTC. As protein: CSVEGDRGFYNEQFF.

This clonotype was counted many times. CDR3 protein: CASSLSASYSTDTQYF. CDR3 coding DNA: TGTGCCAGCAGCTTATCGGCTAGCTATAGCACAGATACGCAGTATTTT. V is TRBV7-3 and J is TRBJ2-3, with D maybe TRBD2 (5 bases). V was cut by 2 bases and J by 0 bases, with 12 bases left in between. The CDR3 spans 16 residues. Germline V lookup: CDR1 SGHTA, CDR2 FQGTGA. The variable domain in full, completed from reference TRBV7-3 and TRBJ2-3, reads GAGVSQTPSNKVTEKGKYVELRCDPISGHTALYWYRQSLGQGPEFLIYFQGTGAADDSGLPNDRFFAVRPEGSVSTLKIQRTERGDSAVYLCASSLSASYSTDTQYFGPGTRLTVL.

This rearrangement joins TRBV19 to TRBJ2-7; tentatively, D is TRBD2 (5 bases). With 3 bases removed from V and 6 bases from J, the gap between germline ends came to 12 bases. Looked up from germline, CDR1 is LNHDA and CDR2 is SQIVND (reference sequence). The CDR3 sequence is 13 residues long. The CDR3 region has the DNA TGTGCCAGTAGTATCACCCTAGAGGGCGAGCAGTACTTC. Its translation is CASSITLEGEQYF.

This clonotype was seen many times. V and J are TRBV7-9 and TRBJ2-7, with TRBD2 as a possible D gene (5 bases). The CDR3 runs to 14 residues. Trimming took 5 bases from V and 3 from J, leaving 14 bases between them. Germline assignment: CDR1 SEHNR and CDR2 FQNEAQ (reference sequence). CDR3 coding DNA: TGTGCCAGCAGCCCGACGGGTCGGGGCTACGAGCAGTACTTC. Protein: CASSPTGRGYEQYF.

This clonotype came up many times. The chain couples TRBV3-1 to TRBJ2-1; D may be TRBD1 or TRBD2 (5 bases each). Germline lookup yields CDR1 LGHDT and CDR2 YNNKEL (reference sequence). The V and J ends lost 1 base and 6 bases respectively, with 13 bases between them. There are 15 residues in the CDR3. The CDR3 region is CASSQGGPGINEQFF. The CDR3 bases are TGTGCCAGCAGCCAAGGGGGACCGGGGATCAATGAGCAGTTCTTC.

This clonotype appeared many times. The chain couples TRBV28 to TRBJ1-5; 7 bases line up with TRBD1. The CDR3 consists of 15 residues. The germline gives CDR1 MDHEN, CDR2 SYDVKM. V shed 8 bases, J shed 7 bases, and the junction held 14 bases outside the gene matches. The CDR3 loop reads CASGTEVPSLQPQHF. The DNA of the CDR3 is TGTGCCAGCGGGACAGAGGTTCCATCGTTACAGCCCCAGCATTTT. The complete variable domain, with remaining parts taken from reference TRBV28 and TRBJ1-5, reads DVKVTQSSRYLVKRTGEKVFLECVQDMDHENMFWYRQDPGLGLRLIYFSYDVKMKEKGDIPEGYSVSREKKERFSLILESASTNQTSMYLCASGTEVPSLQPQHFGDGTRLSIL.

The chain has TRBV2 and TRBJ1-6; no clear D. The germline CDR1 and CDR2 sequences are SNHLY and FYNNEI. CDR3 size: 13 residues. V was trimmed by 2 bases and J by 10 bases, leaving 9 bases between them. CDR3 DNA: TGTGCCAGCAGTGAACCCCTGGGCTCACCCCTCCACTTT. It specifies CASSEPLGSPLHF.

This clonotype was counted ten times or more. The chain joins TRBV28 to TRBJ2-6; D call uncertain. This CDR3 spans 16 amino acids. CDR1 and CDR2 (germline): MDHEN, SYDVKM. Trimming left V 0 bases short and J 0 bases short, with 6 bases between. DNA of the CDR3: TGTGCCAGCAGTTTATGGGCAGCCTCTGGGGCCAACGTCCTGACTTTC. It translates to CASSLWAASGANVLTF.

This chain links TRBV6-4 with TRBJ2-2, with D possibly matching TRBD1 (5 bases). Trimming stripped 7 bases from V and 5 bases from J, with 14 bases between. Germline loops: CDR1 MRHNA, CDR2 SNTAGT. The CDR3 runs 14 residues. CDR3 in DNA: TGTGCCAGCACCTATTCCCCAGGGACCGGGGAGCTGTTTTTT. Protein: CASTYSPGTGELFF.

This clonotype was counted between two and nine times. This chain connects TRBV5-1 to TRBJ2-2; 9 nucleotides agree with TRBD1. The CDR3 totals 14 residues. Germline CDR1 SGHRS, CDR2 YFSETQ. V shed 5 bases, J shed 5 bases, and the junction held 4 bases outside the gene matches. The chain's CDR3 is CASREQGATGELFF. As DNA, the CDR3 is TGCGCCAGCAGAGAACAGGGGGCGACCGGGGAGCTGTTTTTT.

In this sample, this clonotype turned up many times. This chain connects TRBV24-1 to TRBJ2-5; tentatively, D is TRBD1 or TRBD2 (5 bases each). The CDR3 loop spans 15 amino acids. Trimming shortened V by 3 bases and J by 7 bases, and 17 bases separated the two germline ends. Per the germline V gene, CDR1 is KGHDR and CDR2 is SFDVKD. CDR3 region: CATSDGSGTKATQYF. The CDR3 DNA reads TGTGCCACCAGTGATGGATCCGGGACGAAGGCGACCCAGTACTTC.

This clonotype came up many times. The V call is TRBV2, the J call TRBJ2-3; possible D gene TRBD2, 6 bases. The germline V gene encodes CDR1 SNHLY and CDR2 FYNNEI. With 10 bases removed from V and 2 bases from J, the gap between germline ends came to 19 bases. CDR3 length: 15 amino acids. This CDR3 reads CATAGTAIYTDTQYF. CDR3 in DNA: TGTGCCACCGCGGGGACCGCAATCTACACAGATACGCAGTATTTT.

This chain connects TRBV6-1 to TRBJ2-1; 12 bases match TRBD1. This CDR3 is built from 16 residues. V lost 7 bases to trimming and J lost 11 bases; unmatched junction nucleotides: 15. Germline V gene sequence: CDR1 MNHNS, CDR2 SASEGT. The CDR3 reads CASTEGGTGGVHQQFF. DNA for the CDR3: TGTGCCAGCACCGAAGGGGGGACAGGGGGCGTCCACCAGCAGTTCTTC.

V usage is TRBV7-6 and J usage is TRBJ2-5; D is unresolved. Germline V gene lookup returns CDR1 SGHVS and CDR2 FNYEAQ. The ends were cut back, 1 base at V and 1 base at J, with 10 bases in the middle. The CDR3 totals 15 residues. The CDR3 protein is CASSLGAIFQETQYF. CDR3 nucleotide sequence: TGTGCCAGCAGCTTAGGGGCGATTTTCCAAGAGACCCAGTACTTC.

On this clonotype: A read error is possible here, since a much larger clone lies one base away. The conserved phenylalanine or tryptophan normally closing the CDR3 is absent here, so this likely arose from a read error. The chain employs TRBV27 and TRBJ2-7; D is unclear. The ends were cut back, 0 bases at V and 4 bases at J, with 13 bases in the middle. Germline assignment: CDR1 MNHEY and CDR2 SMNVEV (reference sequence). CDR3 length equals 15 residues. CDR3 region: CASSLSGRWEYEQYL. The CDR3 nucleotides read TGTGCCAGCAGTTTATCCGGACGGTGGGAATACGAGCAGTACCTC.

This clonotype was found many times. The chain recombines TRBV7-9 with TRBJ2-3; no reliable D call. Looked up from germline, CDR1 is SEHNR and CDR2 is FQNEAQ (reference sequence). CDR3 length: 12 amino acids. The V end was cut by 5 bases, the J end by 6 bases, with 9 bases between. The CDR3 region has the DNA TGTGCCAGCAGCCTAAAGGCGGATACGCAGTATTTT. Protein: CASSLKADTQYF.

This clonotype has a count of ten or more. The chain uses TRBV7-9 and TRBJ2-1, with D tentatively TRBD2 (5 bases). The CDR3 covers 14 residues. CDR1 SEHNR and CDR2 FQNEAQ come from the germline V gene (reference sequence). Trimming cost V 0 bases and J 5 bases, with 8 bases left between them. CDR3: CASSLAGAHNEQFF. The CDR3 DNA reads as TGTGCCAGCAGCTTAGCGGGAGCCCACAATGAGCAGTTCTTC.

This clonotype was detected ten times or more. CDR3 amino acids: CASSRDSPNNEQFF. In DNA form, the CDR3 reads TGCGCCAGCAGCCGAGACAGCCCTAACAATGAGCAGTTCTTC. V and J are TRBV5-1 and TRBJ2-1, with D maybe TRBD1 (5 bases). This CDR3 is 14 amino acids long. V was trimmed by 4 bases and J by 5 bases, leaving 13 bases between them. Germline V CDR1 and CDR2: SGHRS, YFSETQ.